This T cell receptor beta chain comes out of a study of blood T cell repertoires in COVID-19. Turning to the study itself: COVID-19 samples from acute and convalescent phases originated in the United States, Italy and Spain.

Germline values: CDR1 WSHSY, CDR2 SAAADI. There are 16 residues in the CDR3. V lost 3 bases to trimming and J lost 5 bases; unmatched junction nucleotides: 10. As handled by the study authors: Reference gene primer amplification in the assay estimated nucleated cell counts. Here immunoSEQ multiplex PCR was the method, and the copy in TCRdb shows in-frame clones only, minus some. V, J and clone size derive from that table, while D and trimming were established from the DNA sequence. The repertoire includes 200,000 to 250,000 clones, around 84% of them detected once, and 6.8% sits in the top ten. Researchers sorted participants into cohorts using their self-reported clinical history.

The chain is built from TRBV10-2 and TRBJ2-3; 8 bases are shared with TRBD2. This clonotype was obtained from a woman aged 40-49 years who had recovered from COVID-19. Sequencing was done on a sample of PBMCs or T cells enriched from blood (not recorded which). DNA for the CDR3: TGCGCCAGCAGTGACCGGGGGGGACTCTCTGTAGATACGCAGTATTTT. Translation: CASSDRGGLSVDTQYF.